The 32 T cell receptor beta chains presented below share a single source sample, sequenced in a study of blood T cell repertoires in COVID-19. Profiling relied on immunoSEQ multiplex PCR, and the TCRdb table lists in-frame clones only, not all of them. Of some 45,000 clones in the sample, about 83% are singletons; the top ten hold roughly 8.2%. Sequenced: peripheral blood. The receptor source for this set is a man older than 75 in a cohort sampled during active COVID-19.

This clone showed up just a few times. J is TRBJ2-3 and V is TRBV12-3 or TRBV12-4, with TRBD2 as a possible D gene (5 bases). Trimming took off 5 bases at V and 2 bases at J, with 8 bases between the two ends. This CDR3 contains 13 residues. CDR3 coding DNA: TGTGCCAGCAGTCTCCGGGACACAGATACGCAGTATTTT. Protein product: CASSLRDTDTQYF.

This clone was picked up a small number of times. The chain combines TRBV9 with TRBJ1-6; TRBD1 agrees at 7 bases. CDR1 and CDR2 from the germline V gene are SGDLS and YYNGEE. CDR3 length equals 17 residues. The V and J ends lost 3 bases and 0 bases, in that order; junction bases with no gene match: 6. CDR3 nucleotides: TGTGCCAGCAGCGCAAGACAGGGAGTCTCCTATAATTCACCCCTCCACTTT. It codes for CASSARQGVSYNSPLHF.

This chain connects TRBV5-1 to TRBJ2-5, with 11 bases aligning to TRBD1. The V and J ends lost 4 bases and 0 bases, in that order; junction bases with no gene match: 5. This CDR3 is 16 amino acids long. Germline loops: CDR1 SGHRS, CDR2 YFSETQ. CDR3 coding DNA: TGCGCCAGCAGCCATCGGGACAGGGGGTACCAAGAGACCCAGTACTTC. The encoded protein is CASSHRDRGYQETQYF.

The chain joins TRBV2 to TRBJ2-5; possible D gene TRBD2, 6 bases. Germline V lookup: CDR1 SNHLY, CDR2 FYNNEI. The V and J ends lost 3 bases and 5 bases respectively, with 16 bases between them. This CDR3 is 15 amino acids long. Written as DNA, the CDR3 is TGTGCCAGCAGTGAGAGTACAGGAGGGGAGGAGACCCAGTACTTC. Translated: CASSESTGGEETQYF.

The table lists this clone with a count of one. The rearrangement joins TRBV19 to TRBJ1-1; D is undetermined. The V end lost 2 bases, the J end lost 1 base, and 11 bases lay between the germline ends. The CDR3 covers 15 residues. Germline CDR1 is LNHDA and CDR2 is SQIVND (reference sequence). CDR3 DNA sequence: TGTGCCAGTAGTATAAGCCGGGTCCGGAACACTGAAGCTTTCTTT. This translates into CASSISRVRNTEAFF.

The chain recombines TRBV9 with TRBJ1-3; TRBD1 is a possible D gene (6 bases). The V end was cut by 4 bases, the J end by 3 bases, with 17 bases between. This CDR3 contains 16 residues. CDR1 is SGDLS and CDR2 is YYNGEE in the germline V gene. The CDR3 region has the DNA TGTGCCAGCAGCCCCCGGGGGGGGGCGGGTGGAAACACCATATATTTT. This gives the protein CASSPRGGAGGNTIYF.

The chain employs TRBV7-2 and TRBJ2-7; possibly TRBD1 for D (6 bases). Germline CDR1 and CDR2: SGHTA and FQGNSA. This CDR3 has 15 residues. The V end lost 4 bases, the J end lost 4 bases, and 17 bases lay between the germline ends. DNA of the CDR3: TGTGCCAGCAGCTATTCGGGACAAAGCTCGTACGAGCAGTACTTC. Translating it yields CASSYSGQSSYEQYF.

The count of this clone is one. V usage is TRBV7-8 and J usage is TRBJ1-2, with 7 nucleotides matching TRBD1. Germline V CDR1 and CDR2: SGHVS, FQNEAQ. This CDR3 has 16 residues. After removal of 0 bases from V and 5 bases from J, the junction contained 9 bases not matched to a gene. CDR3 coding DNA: TGTGCCAGCAGCTTAGCCCCGGACAGGTTAGGGTATGGCTACACCTTC. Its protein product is CASSLAPDRLGYGYTF.

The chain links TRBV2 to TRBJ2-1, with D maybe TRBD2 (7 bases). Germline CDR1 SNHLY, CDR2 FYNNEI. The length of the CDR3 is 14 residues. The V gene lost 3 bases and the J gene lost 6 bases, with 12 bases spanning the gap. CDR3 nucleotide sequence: TGTGCCAGCAGTGAGCAGGGAGGGGGCAATGAGCAGTTCTTC. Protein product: CASSEQGGGNEQFF. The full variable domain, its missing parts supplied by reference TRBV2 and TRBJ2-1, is EPEVTQTPSHQVTQMGQEVILRCVPISNHLYFYWYRQILGQKVEFLVSFYNNEISEKSEIFDDQFSVERPDGSNFTLKIRSTKLEDSAMYFCASSEQGGGNEQFFGPGTRLTVL.

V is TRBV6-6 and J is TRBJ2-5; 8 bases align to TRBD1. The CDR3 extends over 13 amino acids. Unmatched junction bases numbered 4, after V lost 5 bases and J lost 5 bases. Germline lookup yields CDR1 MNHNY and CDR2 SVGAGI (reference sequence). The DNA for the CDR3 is TGTGCCAGCAGTCCGACAGGGGATGAGACCCAGTACTTC. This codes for CASSPTGDETQYF.

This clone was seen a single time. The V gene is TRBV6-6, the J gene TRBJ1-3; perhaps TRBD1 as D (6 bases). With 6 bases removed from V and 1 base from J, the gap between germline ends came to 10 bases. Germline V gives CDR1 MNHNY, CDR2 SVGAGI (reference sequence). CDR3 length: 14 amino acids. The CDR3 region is CASRPQGSGNTIYF. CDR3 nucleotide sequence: TGTGCCAGCAGACCACAGGGATCTGGAAACACCATATATTTT.

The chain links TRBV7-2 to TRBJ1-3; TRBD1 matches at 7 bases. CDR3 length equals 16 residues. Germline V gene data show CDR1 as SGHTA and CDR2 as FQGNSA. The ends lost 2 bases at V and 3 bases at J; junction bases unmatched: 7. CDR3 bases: TGTGCCAGCAGCTTAAGGGGGCAGGGGGTTGGAAACACCATATATTTT. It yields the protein CASSLRGQGVGNTIYF.

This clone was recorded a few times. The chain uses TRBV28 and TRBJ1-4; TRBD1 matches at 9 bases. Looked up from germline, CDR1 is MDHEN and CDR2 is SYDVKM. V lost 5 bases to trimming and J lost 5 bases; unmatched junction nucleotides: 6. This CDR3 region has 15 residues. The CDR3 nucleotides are TGTGCCAGCAGTCCCTCGACAGGGGGAAATGAAAAACTGTTTTTT. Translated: CASSPSTGGNEKLFF.

The CDR3 here is CASSLARGQQETQYF. CDR3 DNA sequence: TGTGCCAGCAGCTTAGCCAGGGGGCAGCAAGAGACCCAGTACTTC. The chain links TRBV7-9 to TRBJ2-5; 8 positions match TRBD1. This CDR3 region has 15 residues. With 0 bases clipped from V and 2 bases from J, the junction kept 2 bases outside the gene matches. Germline loops: CDR1 SEHNR, CDR2 FQNEAQ (reference sequence). The full variable domain, in which reference TRBV7-9 and TRBJ2-5 provide the parts outside the CDR3, is DTGVSQNPRHKITKRGQNVTFRCDPISEHNRLYWYRQTLGQGPEFLTYFQNEAQLEKSRLLSDRFSAERPKGSFSTLEIQRTEQGDSAMYLCASSLARGQQETQYFGPGTRLLVL.

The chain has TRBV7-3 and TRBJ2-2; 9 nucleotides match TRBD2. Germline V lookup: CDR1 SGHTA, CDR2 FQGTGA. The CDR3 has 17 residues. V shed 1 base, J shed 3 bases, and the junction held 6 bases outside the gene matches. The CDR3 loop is CASSLNLAGPHTGELFF. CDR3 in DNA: TGTGCCAGCAGCTTAAATCTAGCGGGGCCTCACACCGGGGAGCTGTTTTTT. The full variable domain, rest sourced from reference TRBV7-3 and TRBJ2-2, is GAGVSQTPSNKVTEKGKYVELRCDPISGHTALYWYRQSLGQGPEFLIYFQGTGAADDSGLPNDRFFAVRPEGSVSTLKIQRTERGDSAVYLCASSLNLAGPHTGELFFGEGSRLTVL.

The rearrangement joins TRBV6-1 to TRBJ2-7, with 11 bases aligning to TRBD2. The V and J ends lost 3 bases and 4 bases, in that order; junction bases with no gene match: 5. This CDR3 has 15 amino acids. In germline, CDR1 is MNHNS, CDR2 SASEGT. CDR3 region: CASSDPSGGLYEQYF. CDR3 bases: TGTGCCAGCAGTGATCCTAGCGGGGGGCTATACGAGCAGTACTTC.

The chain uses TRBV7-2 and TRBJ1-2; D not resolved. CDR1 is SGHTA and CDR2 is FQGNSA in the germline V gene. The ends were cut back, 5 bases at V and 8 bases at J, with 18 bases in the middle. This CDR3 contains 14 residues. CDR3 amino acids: CASSLDSSAGGYTF. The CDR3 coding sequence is TGTGCCAGCAGCCTGGACTCCTCGGCAGGAGGCTACACCTTC.

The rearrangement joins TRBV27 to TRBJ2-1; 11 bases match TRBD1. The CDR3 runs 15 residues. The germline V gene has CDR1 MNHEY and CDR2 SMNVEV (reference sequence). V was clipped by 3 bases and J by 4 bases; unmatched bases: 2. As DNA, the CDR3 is TGTGCCAGCAGTTTGGACAGGGGGCTATACAATGAGCAGTTCTTC. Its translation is CASSLDRGLYNEQFF.

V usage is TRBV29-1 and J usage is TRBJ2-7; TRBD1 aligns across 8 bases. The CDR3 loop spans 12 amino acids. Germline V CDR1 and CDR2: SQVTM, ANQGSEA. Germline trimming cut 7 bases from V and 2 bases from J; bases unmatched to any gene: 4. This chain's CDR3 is CSAKTGAYEQYF. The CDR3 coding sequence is TGCAGCGCTAAGACAGGGGCCTACGAGCAGTACTTC.

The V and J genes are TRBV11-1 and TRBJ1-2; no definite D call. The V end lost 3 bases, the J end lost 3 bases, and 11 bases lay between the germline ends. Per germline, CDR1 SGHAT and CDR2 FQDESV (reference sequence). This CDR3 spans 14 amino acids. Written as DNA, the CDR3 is TGTGCCAGCAGCTTCACGGGAACCCACTATGGCTACACCTTC. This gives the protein CASSFTGTHYGYTF.

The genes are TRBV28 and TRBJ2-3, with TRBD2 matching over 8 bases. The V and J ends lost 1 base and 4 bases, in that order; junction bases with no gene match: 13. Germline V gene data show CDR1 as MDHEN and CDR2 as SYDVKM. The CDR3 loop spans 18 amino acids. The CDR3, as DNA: TGTGCCAGCAGTTTATTGGGCCTGGGACTAGATGAGGCAGATACGCAGTATTTT. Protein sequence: CASSLLGLGLDEADTQYF.

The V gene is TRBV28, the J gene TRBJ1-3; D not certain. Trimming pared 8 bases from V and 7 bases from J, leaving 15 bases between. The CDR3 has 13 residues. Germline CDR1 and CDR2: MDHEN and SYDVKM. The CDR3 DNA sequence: TGTGCCAGCCTGTCGTCGGTCGGGAACACCATATATTTT. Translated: CASLSSVGNTIYF. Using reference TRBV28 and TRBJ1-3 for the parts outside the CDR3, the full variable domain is DVKVTQSSRYLVKRTGEKVFLECVQDMDHENMFWYRQDPGLGLRLIYFSYDVKMKEKGDIPEGYSVSREKKERFSLILESASTNQTSMYLCASLSSVGNTIYFGEGSWLTVV.

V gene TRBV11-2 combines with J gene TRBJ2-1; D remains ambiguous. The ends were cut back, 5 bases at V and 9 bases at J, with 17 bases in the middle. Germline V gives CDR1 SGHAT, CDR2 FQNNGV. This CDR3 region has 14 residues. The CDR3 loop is CASSLILTKSEQFF. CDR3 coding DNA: TGTGCCAGCAGCCTAATTCTTACTAAGAGTGAGCAGTTCTTC.

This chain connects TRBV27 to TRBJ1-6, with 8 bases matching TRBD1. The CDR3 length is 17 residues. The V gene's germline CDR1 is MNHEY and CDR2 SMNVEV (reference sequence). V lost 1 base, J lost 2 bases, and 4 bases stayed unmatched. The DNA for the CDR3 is TGTGCCAGCAGTTTATGGACAGGGATCACCTATAATTCACCCCTCCACTTT. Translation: CASSLWTGITYNSPLHF.

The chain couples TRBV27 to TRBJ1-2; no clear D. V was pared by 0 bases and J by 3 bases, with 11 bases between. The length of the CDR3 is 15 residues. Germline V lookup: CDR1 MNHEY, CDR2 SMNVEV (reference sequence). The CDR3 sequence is CASSLSPGRHYGYTF. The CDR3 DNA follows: TGTGCCAGCAGTTTATCACCAGGAAGACACTATGGCTACACCTTC.

This CDR3 reads CASSRGESSYNEQFF. DNA of the CDR3: TGTGCCAGCTCACGTGGGGAGAGCTCCTACAATGAGCAGTTCTTC. The rearrangement links TRBV18 to TRBJ2-1; D possibly corresponds to TRBD2 (5 bases). Trimming took 4 bases from V and 0 from J, leaving 10 bases between them. The CDR3 loop spans 15 amino acids. Germline lookup yields CDR1 KGHSH and CDR2 LQKENI.

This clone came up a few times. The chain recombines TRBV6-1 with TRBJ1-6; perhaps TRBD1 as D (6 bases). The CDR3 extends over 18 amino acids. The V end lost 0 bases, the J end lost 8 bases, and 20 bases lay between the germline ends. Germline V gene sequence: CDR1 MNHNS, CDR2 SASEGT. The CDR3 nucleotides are TGTGCCAGCAGTGAAGCGCTTCGATGGGCAGGGGCGGATTCACCCCTCCACTTT. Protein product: CASSEALRWAGADSPLHF.

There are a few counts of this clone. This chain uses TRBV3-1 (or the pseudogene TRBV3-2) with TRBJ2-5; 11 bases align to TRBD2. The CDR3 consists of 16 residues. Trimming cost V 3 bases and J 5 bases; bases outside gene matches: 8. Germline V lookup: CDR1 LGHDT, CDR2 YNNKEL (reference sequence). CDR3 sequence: CASSQLTSGALETQYF. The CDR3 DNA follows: TGTGCCAGCAGCCAGTTGACTAGCGGGGCCCTCGAGACCCAGTACTTC.

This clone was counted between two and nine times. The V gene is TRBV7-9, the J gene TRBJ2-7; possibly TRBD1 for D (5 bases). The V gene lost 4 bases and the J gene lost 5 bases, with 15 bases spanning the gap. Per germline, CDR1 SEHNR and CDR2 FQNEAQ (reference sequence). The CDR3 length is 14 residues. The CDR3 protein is CASSSYREGDEQYF. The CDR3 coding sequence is TGTGCCAGCAGCTCGTATAGAGAAGGGGACGAGCAGTACTTC. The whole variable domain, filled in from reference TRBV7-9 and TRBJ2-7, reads DTGVSQNPRHKITKRGQNVTFRCDPISEHNRLYWYRQTLGQGPEFLTYFQNEAQLEKSRLLSDRFSAERPKGSFSTLEIQRTEQGDSAMYLCASSSYREGDEQYFGPGTRLTVT.

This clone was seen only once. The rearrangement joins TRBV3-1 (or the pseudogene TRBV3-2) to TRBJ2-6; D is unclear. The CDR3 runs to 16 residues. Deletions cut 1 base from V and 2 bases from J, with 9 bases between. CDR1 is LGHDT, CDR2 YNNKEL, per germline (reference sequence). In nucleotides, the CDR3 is TGTGCCAGCAGCCAAGTCGCAAGCCCTGGGGCCAACGTCCTGACTTTC. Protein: CASSQVASPGANVLTF.

CDR3 residues: CASTAGTGETEAFF. CDR3 nucleotide sequence: TGTGCCAGCACCGCTGGGACAGGGGAGACTGAAGCTTTCTTT. The chain recombines TRBV7-9 with TRBJ1-1; 10 nucleotides line up with TRBD1. Germline loops: CDR1 SEHNR, CDR2 FQNEAQ (reference sequence). The CDR3 has 14 residues. The V and J ends lost 7 bases and 5 bases, in that order; junction bases with no gene match: 7.

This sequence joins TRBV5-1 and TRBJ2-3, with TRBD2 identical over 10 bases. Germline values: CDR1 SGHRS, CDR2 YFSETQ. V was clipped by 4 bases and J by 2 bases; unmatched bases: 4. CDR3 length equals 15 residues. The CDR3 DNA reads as TGCGCCAGCAGCCTTAGCGGGGGGATCACAGATACGCAGTATTTT. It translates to CASSLSGGITDTQYF. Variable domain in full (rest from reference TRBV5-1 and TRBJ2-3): KAGVTQTPRYLIKTRGQQVTLSCSPISGHRSVSWYQQTPGQGLQFLFEYFSETQRNKGNFPGRFSGRQFSNSRSEMNVSTLELGDSALYLCASSLSGGITDTQYFGPGTRLTVL.